This entry lists 2 T cell receptor beta chains sequenced from one sample in a study of brain T cells in children with intractable seizures. Specified time point: blood from clinic visit 5 months post-surgery; TSC patient then seizure free. Libraries were prepared by immunoSEQ multiplex PCR; TCRdb keeps only in-frame clonotypes and omits some of them. This repertoire shows about 320,000 clones, roughly 92% found once; its top ten account for under 7%. The sequenced sample was peripheral blood, obtained roughly 5 months after surgery. The receptors originated from a boy less than two years old with tuberous sclerosis and intractable seizures.

The rearrangement links TRBV4-1 to TRBJ2-3; the D is unclear. Looked up from germline, CDR1 is MGHRA and CDR2 is YSYEKL. The V end lost 1 base, the J end lost 2 bases, and 10 bases lay between the germline ends. CDR3 length: 15 amino acids. CDR3 sequence reads: CASSQVSQTTDTQYF. The CDR3 DNA is TGCGCCAGCAGCCAAGTATCCCAGACCACAGATACGCAGTATTTT.

The chain links TRBV5-5 to TRBJ2-7, with D tentatively TRBD1 (6 bases). Germline CDR1 SGHKS, CDR2 YYEKEE (reference sequence). The CDR3 consists of 15 residues. With 2 bases removed from V and 2 bases from J, the gap between germline ends came to 14 bases. The CDR3 protein is CASSFLPTGAYEQYF. In nucleotides, the CDR3 is TGTGCCAGCAGCTTTCTACCGACAGGAGCCTACGAGCAGTACTTC. Based on the CDR3 plus reference TRBV5-5 and TRBJ2-7, the full variable domain is DAGVTQSPTHLIKTRGQQVTLRCSPISGHKSVSWYQQVLGQGPQFIFQYYEKEERGRGNFPDRFSARQFPNYSSELNVNALLLGDSALYLCASSFLPTGAYEQYFGPGTRLTVT.